This record looks at one T cell receptor beta chain sequence and its context. Its antigen is not identified. The data stem from a study of OX40 agonist ivuxolimab in advanced cancers. Study summary: Age averaged roughly 60 years (range about 23 to 80), and 82.7% were male. Study-wide results and caveats: In CD8+ T cells, expanded clones were on average more numerous than in CD4+.

V lost 3 bases to trimming and J lost 1 base; unmatched junction nucleotides: 5. The CDR3 covers 17 residues. CDR1 is MNHNS, CDR2 SASEGT, per germline. The data were produced by immunoSEQ multiplex PCR, yet TCRdb's version contains in-frame clones alone and is incomplete. The sample lists some 22,000 clones; roughly 73% were seen once. This rearrangement joins TRBV6-1 to TRBJ2-1; 11 bases map to TRBD1. Material: CD4+ or CD8+ T cells sorted from blood, obtained in a trial of the OX40 agonist ivuxolimab. The clonotype originates from an adult with an advanced solid tumor such as melanoma, head and neck, liver or kidney cancer. CDR3 region: CASSERDRGVSYNEQFF. CDR3 in DNA: TGTGCCAGCAGTGAGCGGGACAGGGGGGTATCCTACAATGAGCAGTTCTTC.